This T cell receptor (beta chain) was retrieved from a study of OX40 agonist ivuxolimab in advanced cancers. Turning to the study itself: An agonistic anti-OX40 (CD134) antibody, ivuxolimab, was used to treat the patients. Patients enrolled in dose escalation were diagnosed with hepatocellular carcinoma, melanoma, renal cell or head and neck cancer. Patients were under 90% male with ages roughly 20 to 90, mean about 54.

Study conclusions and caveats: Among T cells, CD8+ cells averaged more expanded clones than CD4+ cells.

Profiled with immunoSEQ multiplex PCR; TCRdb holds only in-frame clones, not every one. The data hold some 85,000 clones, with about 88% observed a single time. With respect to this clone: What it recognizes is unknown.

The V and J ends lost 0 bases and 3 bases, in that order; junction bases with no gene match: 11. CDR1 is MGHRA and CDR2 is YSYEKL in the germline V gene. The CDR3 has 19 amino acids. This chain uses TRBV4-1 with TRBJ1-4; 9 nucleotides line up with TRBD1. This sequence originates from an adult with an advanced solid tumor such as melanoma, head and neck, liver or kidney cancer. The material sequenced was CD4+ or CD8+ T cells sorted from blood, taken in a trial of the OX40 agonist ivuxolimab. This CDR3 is CASSQDGTGRSSSNEKLFF. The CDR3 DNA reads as TGCGCCAGCAGCCAAGATGGGACAGGGAGGTCCAGTTCTAATGAAAAACTGTTTTTT.